The T cell receptor (beta chain) described here comes from a study of shared clonotypes between healthy human individuals. Overall study findings and caveats: An expected dependence of interdonor clonotype sharing on sequencing depth was noted.

Sequencing used immunoSEQ multiplex PCR; TCRdb keeps in-frame clones, though not all of them. The data show under 2.5 million clones, less than 95% seen once. Remarks on this clone: Its antigen remains unidentified.

The germline gives CDR1 SQVTM, CDR2 ANQGSEA. V lost 3 bases, J lost 6 bases, and 6 bases stayed unmatched. The CDR3 is 13 residues long. Adult donors, all healthy and HIV-negative, had no recent acute infections or vaccinations. The sample comprised naive CD4+ T cells from PBMCs. This sample's subset: CD45RA+ positively selected. The sequence was collected from a man between 18 and 35 years old in good health. Some clones in this sample may be carry-over from other donors' samples. The rearrangement joins TRBV29-1 to TRBJ1-1, with 8 bases lining up with TRBD1. In DNA, the CDR3 is TGCAGCGTTGAGGACAGGGCGATCGCTGAAGCTTTCTTT. Its protein product is CSVEDRAIAEAFF.